Listed below are T cell receptor beta chains from one sample, sequenced in a study of beta chain features in type 1 diabetes. Profiled with immunoSEQ multiplex PCR; TCRdb holds only in-frame clones, not every one. The sample includes approximately 730,000 clones, roughly an eighth of them seen just once. The sequenced sample was naive CD4+ T cells from blood. All receptors come from a man aged 18 to 29 with type 1 diabetes. The CDR3 runs from the conserved cysteine through the conserved F or W.

>TRBJ1-4|TRBV6-1
CASIAGTTNEKLFF
>TRBJ2-3|TRBV14
CASSLSTDTQYF
>TRBJ2-7|TRBV14
CASSQRGRGSNEQYF
>TRBJ2-5|TRBV25-1
CASSGQRAYQETQYF
>TRBJ2-3|TRBV29-1
CSASPQGTGTDTQYF
>TRBJ2-7|TRBV6-5
CASSYSRESSYEQYF
>TRBJ2-1|TRBV5-1
CASSPGTSGGNEQFF
>TRBJ1-4|TRBV7-9
CASSFPPGPNEKLFF
>TRBJ2-7|TRBV2
CASSLQGIPYEQYF
>TRBJ1-2|TRBV9
CASSVTGTESYGYTF
>TRBJ2-3|TRBV20-1
CSARGTDTQYF